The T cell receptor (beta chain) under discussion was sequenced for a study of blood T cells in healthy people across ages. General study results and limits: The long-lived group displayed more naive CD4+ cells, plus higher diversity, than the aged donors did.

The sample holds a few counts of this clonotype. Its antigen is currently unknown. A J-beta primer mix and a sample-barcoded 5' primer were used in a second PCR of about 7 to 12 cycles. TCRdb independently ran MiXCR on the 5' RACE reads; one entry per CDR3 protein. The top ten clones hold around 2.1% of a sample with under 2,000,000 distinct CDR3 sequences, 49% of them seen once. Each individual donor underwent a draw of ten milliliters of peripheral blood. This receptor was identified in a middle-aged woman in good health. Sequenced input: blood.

The CDR3 nucleotides are TGTGCCAGCAGCGACCAACCGGGACAGGTTTACGAGCAGTACTTC. It translates to CASSDQPGQVYEQYF. The genes are TRBV2 and TRBJ2-7; 8 positions agree with TRBD1. J lost 4 bases, V lost 6 bases, and 11 bases had no gene match. The CDR3 loop spans 15 amino acids. From germline, CDR1 is SNHLY and CDR2 FYNNEI.